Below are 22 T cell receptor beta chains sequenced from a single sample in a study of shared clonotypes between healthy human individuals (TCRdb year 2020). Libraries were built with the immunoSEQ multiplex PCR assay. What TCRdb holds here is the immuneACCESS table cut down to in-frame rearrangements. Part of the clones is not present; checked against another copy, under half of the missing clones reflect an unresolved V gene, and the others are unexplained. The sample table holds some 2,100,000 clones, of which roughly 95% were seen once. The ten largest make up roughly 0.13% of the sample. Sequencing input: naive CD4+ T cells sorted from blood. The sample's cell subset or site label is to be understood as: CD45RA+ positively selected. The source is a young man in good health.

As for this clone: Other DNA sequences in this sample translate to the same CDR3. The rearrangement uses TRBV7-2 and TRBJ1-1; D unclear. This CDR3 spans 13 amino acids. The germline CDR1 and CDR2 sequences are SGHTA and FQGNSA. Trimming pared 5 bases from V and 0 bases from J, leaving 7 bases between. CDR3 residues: CASSLEMNTEAFF. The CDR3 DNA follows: TGTGCCAGCAGCCTTGAGATGAACACTGAAGCTTTCTTT.

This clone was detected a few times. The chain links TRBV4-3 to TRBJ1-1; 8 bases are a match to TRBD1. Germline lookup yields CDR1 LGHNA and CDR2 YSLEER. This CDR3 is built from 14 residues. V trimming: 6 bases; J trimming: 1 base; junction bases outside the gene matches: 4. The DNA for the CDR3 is TGCGCCAGCAGTGACAGGGGTTCGAACACTGAAGCTTTCTTT. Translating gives CASSDRGSNTEAFF.

Here the CDR3 DNA reads TGTGCCAGCAGTTATCGGACAGGGACATGGAACACTGAAGCTTTCTTT. It specifies CASSYRTGTWNTEAFF. The J gene is TRBJ1-1, the V gene TRBV6-6; TRBD1 matches 8 bases. This CDR3 has 16 amino acids. Germline lookup yields CDR1 MNHNY and CDR2 SVGAGI (reference sequence). V was clipped by 3 bases and J by 1 base; unmatched bases: 7.

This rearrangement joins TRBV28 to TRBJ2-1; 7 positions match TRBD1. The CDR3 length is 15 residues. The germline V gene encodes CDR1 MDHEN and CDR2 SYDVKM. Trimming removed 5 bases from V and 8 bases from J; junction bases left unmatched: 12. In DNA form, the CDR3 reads TGTGCCAGCAGTATTCCCGGGACAGCCTCGGATGAGCAGTTCTTC. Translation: CASSIPGTASDEQFF.

CDR3: CASSPRQGLANQPQHF. CDR3 DNA sequence: TGTGCCAGTAGTCCAAGACAGGGGCTGGCTAATCAGCCCCAGCATTTT. The V gene is TRBV19, the J gene TRBJ1-5, with 8 positions matching TRBD1. The ends lost 5 bases at V and 4 bases at J; junction bases unmatched: 10. The CDR3 has 16 amino acids. Germline V CDR1 and CDR2: LNHDA, SQIVND (reference sequence).

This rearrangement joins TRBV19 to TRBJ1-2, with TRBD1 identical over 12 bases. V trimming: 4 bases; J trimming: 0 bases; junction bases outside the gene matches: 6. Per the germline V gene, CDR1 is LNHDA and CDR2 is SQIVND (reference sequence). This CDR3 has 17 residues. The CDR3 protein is CASSSGTGGHTNYGYTF. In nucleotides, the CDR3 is TGTGCCAGTAGTAGTGGGACAGGGGGCCATACTAACTATGGCTACACCTTC.

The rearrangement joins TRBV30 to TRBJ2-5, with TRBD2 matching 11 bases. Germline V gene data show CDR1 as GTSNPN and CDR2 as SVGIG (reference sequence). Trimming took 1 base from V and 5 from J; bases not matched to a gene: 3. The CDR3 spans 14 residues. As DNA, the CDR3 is TGTGCCTGGAGTGGGCCTAGCGGGAGGGAGACCCAGTACTTC. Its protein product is CAWSGPSGRETQYF.

The CDR3 nucleotides are TGTGCCAGCACCTCGGACAGGAACACTGAAGCTTTCTTT. Encoded protein: CASTSDRNTEAFF. This chain links TRBV13 with TRBJ1-1; the D gene is possibly TRBD1 (6 bases). The V gene's germline CDR1 is PRHDT and CDR2 FYEKMQ (reference sequence). The CDR3 has 13 amino acids. Between the trimmed V and J ends, which lost 7 bases and 1 base, there was a span of 10 bases.

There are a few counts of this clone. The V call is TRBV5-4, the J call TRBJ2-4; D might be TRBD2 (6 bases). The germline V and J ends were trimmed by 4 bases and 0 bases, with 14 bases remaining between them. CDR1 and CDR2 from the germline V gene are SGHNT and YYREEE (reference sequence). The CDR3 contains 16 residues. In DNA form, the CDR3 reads TGTGCCAGCAGCCGTGGCGGGGAGCTAGCCAAAAACATTCAGTACTTC. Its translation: CASSRGGELAKNIQYF.

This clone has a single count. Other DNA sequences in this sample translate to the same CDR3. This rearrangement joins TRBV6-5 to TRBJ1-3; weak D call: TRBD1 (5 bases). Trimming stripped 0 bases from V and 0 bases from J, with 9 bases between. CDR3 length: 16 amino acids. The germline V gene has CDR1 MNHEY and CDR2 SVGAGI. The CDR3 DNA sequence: TGTGCCAGCAGTTACTCCGACAGAGTCTCTGGAAACACCATATATTTT. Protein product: CASSYSDRVSGNTIYF.

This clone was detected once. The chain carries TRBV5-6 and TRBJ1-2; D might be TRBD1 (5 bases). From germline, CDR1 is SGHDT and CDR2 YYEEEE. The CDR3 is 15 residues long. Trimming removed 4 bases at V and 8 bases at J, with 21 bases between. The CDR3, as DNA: TGTGCCAGCAGCATCCACCAGGGTGTGATCTCGGGCTACACCTTC. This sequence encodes CASSIHQGVISGYTF.

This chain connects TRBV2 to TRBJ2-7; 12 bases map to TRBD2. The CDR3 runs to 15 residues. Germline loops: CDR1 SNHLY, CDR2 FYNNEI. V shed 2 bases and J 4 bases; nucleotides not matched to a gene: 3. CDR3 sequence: CASSESSGGAYEQYF. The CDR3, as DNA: TGTGCCAGCAGTGAATCTAGCGGGGGGGCTTACGAGCAGTACTTC.

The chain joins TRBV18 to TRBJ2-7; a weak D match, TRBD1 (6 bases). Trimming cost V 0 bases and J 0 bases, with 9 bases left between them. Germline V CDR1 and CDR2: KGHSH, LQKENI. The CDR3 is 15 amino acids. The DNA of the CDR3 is TGTGCCAGCTCACCACCTGACAGGTTCTCCTACGAGCAGTACTTC. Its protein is CASSPPDRFSYEQYF.

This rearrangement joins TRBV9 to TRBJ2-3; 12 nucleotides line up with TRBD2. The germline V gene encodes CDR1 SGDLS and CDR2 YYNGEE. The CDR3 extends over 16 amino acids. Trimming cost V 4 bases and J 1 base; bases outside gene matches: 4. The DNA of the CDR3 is TGTGCCAGCAGCCTAGCGGGAGGGCCGGGCACAGATACGCAGTATTTT. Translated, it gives CASSLAGGPGTDTQYF.

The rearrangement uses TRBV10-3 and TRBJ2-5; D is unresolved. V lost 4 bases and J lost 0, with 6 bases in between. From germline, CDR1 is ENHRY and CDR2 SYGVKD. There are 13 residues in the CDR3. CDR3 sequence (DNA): TGTGCCATCAGTGGAGGCCACCAAGAGACCCAGTACTTC. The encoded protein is CAISGGHQETQYF.

CDR3 bases: TGCGCCAGCAGCCCGCAGGGGGCTTCTGGCTACACCTTC. It codes for CASSPQGASGYTF. The rearrangement joins TRBV5-1 to TRBJ1-2, with TRBD1 matching over 8 bases. Germline loops: CDR1 SGHRS, CDR2 YFSETQ. The V segment lost 4 bases and the J segment 7 bases; nucleotides outside the gene matches: 6. The length of the CDR3 is 13 residues. The entire variable domain, with the rest obtained from reference TRBV5-1 and TRBJ1-2, is as follows: KAGVTQTPRYLIKTRGQQVTLSCSPISGHRSVSWYQQTPGQGLQFLFEYFSETQRNKGNFPGRFSGRQFSNSRSEMNVSTLELGDSALYLCASSPQGASGYTFGSGTRLTVV.

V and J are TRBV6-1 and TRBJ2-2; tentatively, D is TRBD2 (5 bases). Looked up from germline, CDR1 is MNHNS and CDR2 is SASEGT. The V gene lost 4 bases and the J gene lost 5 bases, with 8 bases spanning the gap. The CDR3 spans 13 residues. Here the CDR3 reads CASSVEGTGELFF. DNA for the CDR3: TGTGCCAGCAGTGTAGAGGGAACCGGGGAGCTGTTTTTT.

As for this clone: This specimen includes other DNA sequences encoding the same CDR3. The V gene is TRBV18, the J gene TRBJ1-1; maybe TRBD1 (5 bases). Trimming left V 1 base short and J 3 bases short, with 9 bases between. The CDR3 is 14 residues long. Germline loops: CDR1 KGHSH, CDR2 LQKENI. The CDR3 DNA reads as TGTGCCAGCTCACCACTTACAGGCTACACTGAAGCTTTCTTT. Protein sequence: CASSPLTGYTEAFF.

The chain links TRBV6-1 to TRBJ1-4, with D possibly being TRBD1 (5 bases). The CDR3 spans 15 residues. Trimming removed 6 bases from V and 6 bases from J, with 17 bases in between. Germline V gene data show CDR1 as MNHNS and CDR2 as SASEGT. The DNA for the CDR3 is TGTGCCAGCAGCCGGCAGGGTAGAGGGGATGAAAAACTGTTTTTT. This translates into CASSRQGRGDEKLFF.

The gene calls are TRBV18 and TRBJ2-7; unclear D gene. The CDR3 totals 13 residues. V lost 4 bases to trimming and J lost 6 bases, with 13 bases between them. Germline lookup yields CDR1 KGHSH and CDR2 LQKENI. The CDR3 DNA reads TGTGCCAGCTCACGTGGCGAGTGGGGCGAGCAGTACTTC. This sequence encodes CASSRGEWGEQYF. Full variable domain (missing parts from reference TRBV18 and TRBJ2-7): NAGVMQNPRHLVRRRGQEARLRCSPMKGHSHVYWYRQLPEEGLKFMVYLQKENIIDESGMPKERFSAEFPKEGPSILRIQQVVRGDSAAYFCASSRGEWGEQYFGPGTRLTVT.

Here the CDR3 reads CSVSGQTDTQYF. CDR3 DNA: TGCAGCGTTTCCGGACAGACAGATACGCAGTATTTT. The V call is TRBV29-1, the J call TRBJ2-3; D perhaps matches TRBD1 (6 bases). The CDR3 is made up of 12 amino acids. Germline CDR1 and CDR2: SQVTM and ANQGSEA. The ends were cut back, 5 bases at V and 3 bases at J, with 9 bases in the middle.

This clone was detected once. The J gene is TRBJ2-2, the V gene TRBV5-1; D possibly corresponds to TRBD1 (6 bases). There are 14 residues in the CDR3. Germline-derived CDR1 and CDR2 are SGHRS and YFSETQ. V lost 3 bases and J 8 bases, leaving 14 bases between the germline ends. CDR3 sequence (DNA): TGCGCCAGCAGCTACGACAGGAAAGGAGGGGAGCTGTTTTTT. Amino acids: CASSYDRKGGELFF.